This T cell receptor (beta chain) was identified in a study of shared clonotypes between healthy human individuals. Study-level results: A handful of donors had around 5% of their naive CD4 clonotypes in common. Researchers sampled blood only, noting tissue repertoires likely differ.

Note on this clone: No antigen is known for it.

The V end lost 6 bases, the J end lost 1 base, and 18 bases lay between the germline ends. This CDR3 contains 16 residues. The germline V gene has CDR1 MDHEN and CDR2 SYDVKM. Naive CD8 cells were CD45RO-negative, positively selected for CCR7, excluding terminally differentiated effector memory CD45RA+ cells. The table came from immunoSEQ multiplex PCR; TCRdb's copy has only in-frame clones and leaves some out. The data hold roughly 770,000 clones, with approximately 96% observed a single time. The chain links TRBV28 to TRBJ1-1, with D unresolved. The sequenced sample consisted of naive CD8+ T cells sorted from blood. This sequence originates from a man aged 30 to 45 in good health. The CDR3: CASRGPGHGSNTEAFF. Here the CDR3 DNA reads TGTGCCAGCAGAGGACCGGGCCACGGTTCGAACACTGAAGCTTTCTTT.